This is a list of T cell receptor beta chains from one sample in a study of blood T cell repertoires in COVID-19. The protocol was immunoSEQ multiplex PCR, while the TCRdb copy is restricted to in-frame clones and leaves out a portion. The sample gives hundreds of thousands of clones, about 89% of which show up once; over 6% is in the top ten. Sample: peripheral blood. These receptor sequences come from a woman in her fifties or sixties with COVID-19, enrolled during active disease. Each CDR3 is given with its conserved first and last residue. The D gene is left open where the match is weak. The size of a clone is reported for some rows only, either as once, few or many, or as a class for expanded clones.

CDR3 DNA: TGTGCCAGCAGCCGGCGGTCCGTGGCAGAGAGCAATCAGCCCCAGCATTTT; CDR3 protein: CASSRRSVAESNQPQHF; V gene: TRBV27; CDR3 length: 17; D gene: NA; clone size: NA; J gene: TRBJ1-5
CDR3 DNA: TGTGCCTGGAAGCGTGGCATAGGTGGAAACACCATATATTTT; CDR3 protein: CAWKRGIGGNTIYF; V gene: TRBV30; CDR3 length: 14; D gene: NA; clone size: once; J gene: TRBJ1-3
CDR3 DNA: TGTGCCAGCAGCCCCCTGACAGGGAAGTGGGGCTATGGCTACACCTTC; CDR3 protein: CASSPLTGKWGYGYTF; V gene: TRBV11-2; CDR3 length: 16; D gene: TRBD1; clone size: NA; J gene: TRBJ1-2
CDR3 DNA: TGCAGCGTTGTGGGGGGACTAGCGGAGAATTACAATGAGCAGTTCTTC; CDR3 protein: CSVVGGLAENYNEQFF; V gene: TRBV29-1; CDR3 length: 16; D gene: TRBD2; clone size: NA; J gene: TRBJ2-1
CDR3 DNA: TGTGCCACCAGCAGAGATCTCCCTGCGGGTGACAGGGTCGCTGAAGCTTTCTTT; CDR3 protein: CATSRDLPAGDRVAEAFF; V gene: TRBV15; CDR3 length: 18; D gene: TRBD1; clone size: NA; J gene: TRBJ1-1
CDR3 DNA: TGTGCCAGCAGTGATGGGCAGGGTAAAAACAAACTGTTTTTT; CDR3 protein: CASSDGQGKNKLFF; V gene: TRBV2; CDR3 length: 14; D gene: NA; clone size: NA; J gene: TRBJ1-4
CDR3 DNA: TGTGCCAGCAGTCCCGGACTAGCGGGGGTATACACAGATACGCAGTATTTT; CDR3 protein: CASSPGLAGVYTDTQYF; V gene: TRBV6-6; CDR3 length: 17; D gene: TRBD2; clone size: NA; J gene: TRBJ2-3
CDR3 DNA: TGTGCCAGCAGCTTGGCCAGTTCAACCTCCTACGAGCAGTACTTC; CDR3 protein: CASSLASSTSYEQYF; V gene: TRBV5-5; CDR3 length: 15; D gene: NA; clone size: NA; J gene: TRBJ2-7
CDR3 DNA: TGTGCCAGCAGCCGGACTAGCGGGTTACAAGAGACCCAGTACTTC; CDR3 protein: CASSRTSGLQETQYF; V gene: TRBV5-4; CDR3 length: 15; D gene: TRBD2; clone size: NA; J gene: TRBJ2-5
CDR3 DNA: TGTGCCAGCAGCCTAGGGACTAGCGGGAGGGCCACGTACAATGAGCAGTTCTTC; CDR3 protein: CASSLGTSGRATYNEQFF; V gene: TRBV11-2; CDR3 length: 18; D gene: TRBD2; clone size: NA; J gene: TRBJ2-1
CDR3 DNA: TGTGCCAGCTCACCTCTACCCCCCCGAATGAACACTGAAGCTTTCTTT; CDR3 protein: CASSPLPPRMNTEAFF; V gene: TRBV18; CDR3 length: 16; D gene: NA; clone size: NA; J gene: TRBJ1-1
CDR3 DNA: TGTGCCAGCAGTTTAAACAGGGAACTTTATGGCTACACCTTC; CDR3 protein: CASSLNRELYGYTF; V gene: TRBV5-4; CDR3 length: 14; D gene: NA; clone size: NA; J gene: TRBJ1-2
CDR3 DNA: TGTGCCAGCAGCCGGACAGGTAGTGAGGGTCAGCCCCAGCATTTT; CDR3 protein: CASSRTGSEGQPQHF; V gene: TRBV6-5; CDR3 length: 15; D gene: TRBD1; clone size: NA; J gene: TRBJ1-5
CDR3 DNA: TGTGCCAGCAGCCGTACCGGGACAGTGAGCTACGAGCAGTACTTC; CDR3 protein: CASSRTGTVSYEQYF; V gene: TRBV7-9; CDR3 length: 15; D gene: TRBD1; clone size: NA; J gene: TRBJ2-7
CDR3 DNA: TGTGCCAGTAGTATGGGTAGCGGGGTTACCTACGAGCAGTACTTC; CDR3 protein: CASSMGSGVTYEQYF; V gene: TRBV19; CDR3 length: 15; D gene: TRBD2; clone size: NA; J gene: TRBJ2-7
CDR3 DNA: TGTGCCAGCAGCATAGGACAGGGTAAAACGCAGTATTTT; CDR3 protein: CASSIGQGKTQYF; V gene: TRBV12-3/TRBV12-4; CDR3 length: 13; D gene: TRBD1; clone size: once; J gene: TRBJ2-3
CDR3 DNA: TGCGCCAGCAGCGGGGGGGTGCAAGTTAGTGAAGCTTTCTTT; CDR3 protein: CASSGGVQVSEAFF; V gene: TRBV4-1; CDR3 length: 14; D gene: NA; clone size: NA; J gene: TRBJ1-1
CDR3 DNA: TGCAGCACAGGCCTAGCGGGGGACTACAATGAGCAGTTCTTC; CDR3 protein: CSTGLAGDYNEQFF; V gene: TRBV29-1; CDR3 length: 14; D gene: TRBD2; clone size: NA; J gene: TRBJ2-1
CDR3 DNA: TGCGCCAGCAGGGGCGGAGGGATCTACAATGAGCAGTTCTTC; CDR3 protein: CASRGGGIYNEQFF; V gene: TRBV5-1; CDR3 length: 14; D gene: NA; clone size: NA; J gene: TRBJ2-1
CDR3 DNA: TGTGCCAGCAGCGTTGGCGGGAGCTGGTACGAGCAGTACTTC; CDR3 protein: CASSVGGSWYEQYF; V gene: TRBV9; CDR3 length: 14; D gene: TRBD2; clone size: NA; J gene: TRBJ2-7
CDR3 DNA: TGTGCCAGCTCACCACGGCTAGCGGAGGACCCTTCCTACAATGAGCAGTTCTTC; CDR3 protein: CASSPRLAEDPSYNEQFF; V gene: TRBV18; CDR3 length: 18; D gene: TRBD2; clone size: NA; J gene: TRBJ2-1
CDR3 DNA: TGTGCCAGCAGCCAAGAGCGGGATCAGCCCCAGCATTTT; CDR3 protein: CASSQERDQPQHF; V gene: TRBV4-2; CDR3 length: 13; D gene: NA; clone size: few; J gene: TRBJ1-5
CDR3 DNA: TGTGCCAGCAGCCCCTCCTACACCGGGGAGCTGTTTTTT; CDR3 protein: CASSPSYTGELFF; V gene: TRBV7-3; CDR3 length: 13; D gene: NA; clone size: NA; J gene: TRBJ2-2
CDR3 DNA: TGTGCCAGCAGCCGGGGGTGGGGACTGAATGAGCAGTTCTTC; CDR3 protein: CASSRGWGLNEQFF; V gene: TRBV6-5; CDR3 length: 14; D gene: NA; clone size: NA; J gene: TRBJ2-1
CDR3 DNA: TGCGCCAGCAGCTTGATTCCTAGCGGTGGTGGGGAGCTGTTTTTT; CDR3 protein: CASSLIPSGGGELFF; V gene: TRBV5-1; CDR3 length: 15; D gene: TRBD2; clone size: few; J gene: TRBJ2-2
CDR3 DNA: TGTGCCAGCAGCCTAACCCTGGCGGGGACTAGCGGGAGTATACAAGAGACCCAGTACTTC; CDR3 protein: CASSLTLAGTSGSIQETQYF; V gene: TRBV4-2; CDR3 length: 20; D gene: TRBD2; clone size: NA; J gene: TRBJ2-5
CDR3 DNA: TGTGCCAGCTCACGAACGAGCACTAGTCCCTACGAGCAGTACTTC; CDR3 protein: CASSRTSTSPYEQYF; V gene: TRBV18; CDR3 length: 15; D gene: NA; clone size: NA; J gene: TRBJ2-7
CDR3 DNA: TGTGCCAGCAGAATAGGGGAATACACTGAAGCTTTCTTT; CDR3 protein: CASRIGEYTEAFF; V gene: TRBV6-6; CDR3 length: 13; D gene: NA; clone size: few; J gene: TRBJ1-1
CDR3 DNA: TGTGCCAGCAGTTCTAGACAGGGGAGCATGAACACTGAAGCTTTCTTT; CDR3 protein: CASSSRQGSMNTEAFF; V gene: TRBV6-5; CDR3 length: 16; D gene: TRBD1; clone size: NA; J gene: TRBJ1-1
CDR3 DNA: TGTGCCAGCAGTTACCGGGGGGCGATGGATGAAAAACTGTTTTTT; CDR3 protein: CASSYRGAMDEKLFF; V gene: TRBV6-5; CDR3 length: 15; D gene: NA; clone size: NA; J gene: TRBJ1-4
CDR3 DNA: TGTGCCAGCAGTTTATTGGGGACTAGCACACATACGCAGTATTTT; CDR3 protein: CASSLLGTSTHTQYF; V gene: TRBV27; CDR3 length: 15; D gene: TRBD2; clone size: once; J gene: TRBJ2-3
CDR3 DNA: TGTGCCAGCAGCTTGGCCGACAGGTACTATGGCTACACCTTC; CDR3 protein: CASSLADRYYGYTF; V gene: TRBV5-4; CDR3 length: 14; D gene: NA; clone size: NA; J gene: TRBJ1-2
CDR3 DNA: TGCGCCAGCAGCCAAACTCACCCGAGCGGGAGTCTCGAAAACATTCAGTACTTC; CDR3 protein: CASSQTHPSGSLENIQYF; V gene: TRBV4-1; CDR3 length: 18; D gene: TRBD2; clone size: NA; J gene: TRBJ2-4
CDR3 DNA: TGTGCCAGCAGTCAGACGCCGGGACACTACTCTGGGGCCAACGTCCTGACTTTC; CDR3 protein: CASSQTPGHYSGANVLTF; V gene: TRBV6-6; CDR3 length: 18; D gene: NA; clone size: NA; J gene: TRBJ2-6
CDR3 DNA: TGTGCCTGGACAGGGGGCGTCGATGGCTACACCTTC; CDR3 protein: CAWTGGVDGYTF; V gene: TRBV30; CDR3 length: 12; D gene: TRBD1; clone size: NA; J gene: TRBJ1-2
CDR3 DNA: TGCGCCAGCAGCCAATGGGGGGGGGCTGGGTCCTACGAGCAGTACTTC; CDR3 protein: CASSQWGGAGSYEQYF; V gene: TRBV4-3; CDR3 length: 16; D gene: NA; clone size: once; J gene: TRBJ2-7
CDR3 DNA: TGTGCCAGCAGTCAAGGGCGCACAGATACGCAGTATTTT; CDR3 protein: CASSQGRTDTQYF; V gene: TRBV2; CDR3 length: 13; D gene: NA; clone size: NA; J gene: TRBJ2-3
CDR3 DNA: TGTGCCAGCAGTTACCGGCTAGCGGGAATATACGAGCAGTACTTC; CDR3 protein: CASSYRLAGIYEQYF; V gene: TRBV6-5; CDR3 length: 15; D gene: TRBD2; clone size: NA; J gene: TRBJ2-7
CDR3 DNA: TGTGCCAGCAGTTGGAACCTAGGCGGTGAGCAGTTCTTC; CDR3 protein: CASSWNLGGEQFF; V gene: TRBV27; CDR3 length: 13; D gene: NA; clone size: NA; J gene: TRBJ2-1
CDR3 DNA: TGTGCCAGCAGCAAAGATGGCGGACAGGGCGATTTTTACGAGCAGTACTTC; CDR3 protein: CASSKDGGQGDFYEQYF; V gene: TRBV21-1; CDR3 length: 17; D gene: NA; clone size: NA; J gene: TRBJ2-7
CDR3 DNA: TGTGCCAGCAGTGTAACCGGGACTAGCGGGAGTATTTACAATGAGCAGTTCTTC; CDR3 protein: CASSVTGTSGSIYNEQFF; V gene: TRBV27; CDR3 length: 18; D gene: TRBD2; clone size: NA; J gene: TRBJ2-1
CDR3 DNA: TGTGCCAGCTCCCCCGCCGGGGAGCTGTTTTTT; CDR3 protein: CASSPAGELFF; V gene: TRBV18; CDR3 length: 11; D gene: NA; clone size: NA; J gene: TRBJ2-2
CDR3 DNA: TGTGCCAGCAAGGACAGCAACCAAGAGACCCAGTACTTC; CDR3 protein: CASKDSNQETQYF; V gene: TRBV6-6; CDR3 length: 13; D gene: NA; clone size: NA; J gene: TRBJ2-5
CDR3 DNA: TGTGCCAGCAGTCGAACTAGCACGGAGACCCAGTACTTC; CDR3 protein: CASSRTSTETQYF; V gene: TRBV7-9; CDR3 length: 13; D gene: NA; clone size: NA; J gene: TRBJ2-5
CDR3 DNA: TGTGCCAGCAGTCCGGTGGGGACAGGGGGCCCGAGGGGGGCCCTCCACTTT; CDR3 protein: CASSPVGTGGPRGALHF; V gene: TRBV5-8; CDR3 length: 17; D gene: TRBD1; clone size: NA; J gene: TRBJ1-6
CDR3 DNA: TGTGCCAGCAGGAGACTAGCGGGAGTACAGAATGAGCAGTTCTTC; CDR3 protein: CASRRLAGVQNEQFF; V gene: TRBV2; CDR3 length: 15; D gene: TRBD2; clone size: NA; J gene: TRBJ2-1
CDR3 DNA: TGTGCCAGCTCACCCGGGACAGGTATCTACGAGCAGTACTTC; CDR3 protein: CASSPGTGIYEQYF; V gene: TRBV18; CDR3 length: 14; D gene: TRBD1; clone size: NA; J gene: TRBJ2-7
CDR3 DNA: TGTGCCAGTAGCCACGACAGGGTATTCGCATACAATGAGCAGTTCTTC; CDR3 protein: CASSHDRVFAYNEQFF; V gene: TRBV19; CDR3 length: 16; D gene: TRBD1; clone size: NA; J gene: TRBJ2-1
CDR3 DNA: TGTGCCAGAAGCCAGACTGCCGAGACAGGGAGATCCTACGAGCAGTACTTC; CDR3 protein: CARSQTAETGRSYEQYF; V gene: TRBV5-3; CDR3 length: 17; D gene: TRBD1; clone size: NA; J gene: TRBJ2-7
CDR3 DNA: TGTGCCAGCAGCTCCGGGACAGGGCGGTCGAACACTGAAGCTTTCTTT; CDR3 protein: CASSSGTGRSNTEAFF; V gene: TRBV5-6; CDR3 length: 16; D gene: TRBD1; clone size: NA; J gene: TRBJ1-1
CDR3 DNA: TGCGCCAGCAGCTCCCAAACAGGGATAATTGAAGCTTTCTTT; CDR3 protein: CASSSQTGIIEAFF; V gene: TRBV5-1; CDR3 length: 14; D gene: NA; clone size: NA; J gene: TRBJ1-1
CDR3 DNA: TGTGCCAGCAGCTTCCGGACAGAGTTTAAGGTAATCTATGAGCAGTTCTTC; CDR3 protein: CASSFRTEFKVIYEQFF; V gene: TRBV5-4; CDR3 length: 17; D gene: NA; clone size: NA; J gene: TRBJ2-1